This T cell receptor (beta chain) was found in a study of T-cell memory formation after mild COVID-19. Across the study: For the most part, TCR clusters were specific to one donor.

Trimming cost V 3 bases and J 3 bases; bases outside gene matches: 8. Germline values: CDR1 KGHSH, CDR2 LQKENI. The CDR3 covers 16 residues. Study conclusions and caveats: Shrinking CD4+ clones resided mostly in CM and EM, and CD8+ ones in EMRA. Nothing showed for sure that second-wave clones peaking on day 37 were SARS-CoV-2 specific.

In this sample, this clonotype turned up a few times. Its antigen is currently unknown. MiXCR, run by TCRdb on the 5' RACE reads, gives a single entry per CDR3 protein. The sample includes under 600,000 distinct CDR3 sequences, approximately 21% of them seen just once. Sequenced input: PBMCs or a T cell subset sorted from them (not recorded which). V gene TRBV18 combines with J gene TRBJ2-3, with 8 positions matching TRBD1. This receptor was identified in an adult woman who had mild COVID-19 (a few samples of this study predate the infection). Cell type and time point are not known. This CDR3 reads CASSPRQGIRTDTQYF. Here the CDR3 DNA reads TGTGCCAGCTCACCCAGACAGGGGATAAGGACAGATACGCAGTATTTT.